Shown below are 5 T cell receptor beta chains from a single sample sequenced in a study of post-analysis software for immune sequencing data. Study outcomes and limitations: A handful of TRBV segments were more frequent in patients than controls; TRBV5-6, TRBV5-1 and TRBV20-1 belonged to this group.

These receptors' antigens are unknown. Tagging with unique molecular identifiers was a feature of the TCR beta cDNA libraries. One entry per CDR3 protein results from TCRdb running MiXCR on the PCR reads. The data contain about 540,000 distinct CDR3 sequences, under 40% of them singletons. Sequencing was performed on blood. The receptors shown here come from a girl under 18 with multiple sclerosis.

V is TRBV7-8 and J is TRBJ1-1, with D perhaps TRBD1 (6 bases). The CDR3 covers 14 residues. V lost 3 bases, J lost 4 bases, and 12 bases lay in between. The germline V gene encodes CDR1 SGHVS and CDR2 FQNEAQ. For the CDR3, the DNA is TGTGCCAGCAGCTTTGGACAGAAGAGCACTGAAGCTTTCTTT. This translates into CASSFGQKSTEAFF.

The chain couples TRBV7-3 to TRBJ2-6; D perhaps matches TRBD2 (5 bases). Germline CDR1 is SGHTA and CDR2 is FQGTGA. CDR3 size: 16 residues. Trimming took 4 bases from V and 4 from J, leaving 14 bases between them. The CDR3 loop reads CASSSMVEAGANVLTF. CDR3 nucleotide sequence: TGTGCCAGCAGCTCAATGGTGGAGGCCGGGGCCAACGTCCTGACTTTC.

J is TRBJ2-1 and V is TRBV5-1; no clear D. V shed 5 bases and J shed 4 bases, with 13 bases lying between them. From germline, CDR1 is SGHRS and CDR2 YFSETQ. CDR3 length: 14 amino acids. The CDR3 loop reads CASRLVPSYNEQFF. The CDR3 DNA is TGCGCCAGCAGGCTAGTACCCTCATACAATGAGCAGTTCTTC.

The rearrangement joins TRBV10-3 to TRBJ1-5; tentative D call: TRBD1 (5 bases). Looked up from germline, CDR1 is ENHRY and CDR2 is SYGVKD. Trimming pared 11 bases from V and 0 bases from J, leaving 11 bases between. The CDR3 runs 13 residues. This chain's CDR3 is CAAQGSSNQPQHF. In nucleotides, the CDR3 is TGTGCCGCTCAGGGTAGTAGCAATCAGCCCCAGCATTTT.

The V gene is TRBV5-6, the J gene TRBJ2-1, with TRBD2 matching 9 bases. CDR1 is SGHDT and CDR2 is YYEEEE in the germline V gene. J lost 4 bases, V lost 4 bases, and 12 bases had no gene match. This CDR3 is built from 17 residues. The CDR3 DNA sequence: TGTGCCAGCAGCCCCCCCGGTGGCCTAGCGGGGTACAATGAGCAGTTCTTC. This translates into CASSPPGGLAGYNEQFF.